One and the same sample provided the 32 T cell receptor beta chains below, sequenced in a study of blood T cell repertoires in COVID-19. The repertoire was sequenced with immunoSEQ multiplex PCR; TCRdb's copy has only in-frame clones and lacks some. The sample includes over 200,000 clones, around 83% of them seen just once. The sequencing input was PBMCs or T cells enriched from blood (not recorded which). The receptors originated from a woman aged 40 to 50 who had recovered from COVID-19.

The V and J genes are TRBV9 and TRBJ2-1; D remains ambiguous. This CDR3 spans 15 amino acids. Trimming shortened V by 0 bases and J by 0 bases, and 7 bases separated the two germline ends. Per germline, CDR1 SGDLS and CDR2 YYNGEE. In DNA form, the CDR3 reads TGTGCCAGCAGCGTAGCTACTGTCTCCTACAATGAGCAGTTCTTC. Its translation is CASSVATVSYNEQFF.

V is TRBV11-3 and J is TRBJ2-5, with a possible D match to TRBD2 (6 bases). This CDR3 contains 13 residues. Germline assignment: CDR1 SGHNT and CDR2 YENEEA. V was cut by 1 base and J by 5 bases, with 8 bases left in between. The CDR3 region has the DNA TGTGCCAGCAGCTTAGGTCGGGGGGAGACCCAGTACTTC. The encoded protein is CASSLGRGETQYF.

The rearrangement links TRBV4-1 to TRBJ2-1, with 11 bases identical to TRBD2. From germline, CDR1 is MGHRA and CDR2 YSYEKL. The CDR3 loop spans 16 amino acids. The V segment lost 5 bases and the J segment 6 bases; nucleotides outside the gene matches: 9. CDR3 coding DNA: TGCGCCAGCAGCAAAACTAGCGGGAGTCTTAGCAATGAGCAGTTCTTC. Translated, it gives CASSKTSGSLSNEQFF.

This clone was observed a single time. The CDR3 spells CASSYEQAYNSPLHF. Here the CDR3 DNA reads TGTGCCAGCAGTTATGAACAGGCCTATAATTCACCCCTCCACTTT. The chain combines TRBV6-5 with TRBJ1-6; TRBD1 might be the D (5 bases). V lost 3 bases and J lost 2, with 8 bases in between. This CDR3 has 15 amino acids. CDR1 is MNHEY and CDR2 is SVGAGI in the germline V gene.

This chain connects TRBV11-2 to TRBJ1-2, with D possibly matching TRBD1 (6 bases). V dropped 5 bases and J dropped 2 bases, with 9 bases sitting between them. CDR3 length: 13 residues. Germline V gene data show CDR1 as SGHAT and CDR2 as FQNNGV. CDR3 in amino acids: CASSKDRNYGYTF. The CDR3 DNA is TGTGCCAGCAGCAAGGACAGAAACTATGGCTACACCTTC.

This chain links TRBV30 with TRBJ2-7; tentative D call: TRBD1 (6 bases). V gave up 2 bases and J gave up 3 bases, with 14 bases separating them. CDR3 length: 14 amino acids. Germline V gives CDR1 GTSNPN, CDR2 SVGIG (reference sequence). CDR3 loop: CAWSPIVGGYEQYF. The CDR3 DNA is TGTGCCTGGAGTCCGATAGTAGGGGGCTACGAGCAGTACTTC.

The chain employs TRBV6-5 and TRBJ1-1; D may be TRBD1 (6 bases). The germline CDR1 and CDR2 sequences are MNHEY and SVGAGI. The CDR3 consists of 13 residues. V dropped 5 bases and J dropped 5 bases, with 12 bases sitting between them. The CDR3 bases are TGTGCCAGCAGTCCCCGCGGACAGACTGAAGCTTTCTTT. This gives the protein CASSPRGQTEAFF.

The V gene is TRBV3-1 (or the pseudogene TRBV3-2), the J gene TRBJ2-3, with TRBD1 as a possible D gene (5 bases). This CDR3 is 15 amino acids long. Between the trimmed V and J ends, which lost 4 bases and 1 base, there was a span of 12 bases. The germline gives CDR1 LGHDT, CDR2 YNNKEL (reference sequence). As DNA, the CDR3 is TGTGCCAGCAGCCGAGGTCAGGGTGGCACAGATACGCAGTATTTT. The encoded protein is CASSRGQGGTDTQYF.

The V gene is TRBV10-3, the J gene TRBJ2-7, with D possibly TRBD2 on 6 matching bases. Trimming shortened V by 2 bases and J by 4 bases, and 15 bases separated the two germline ends. The CDR3 is 15 amino acids. Germline V gives CDR1 ENHRY, CDR2 SYGVKD. CDR3 residues: CAISEGASAEYEQYV. The CDR3 DNA follows: TGTGCCATCAGTGAGGGGGCTAGCGCTGAATACGAGCAGTACGTC.

The V and J genes are TRBV19 and TRBJ1-1; D is uncertain. The CDR3 has 15 amino acids. Germline V lookup: CDR1 LNHDA, CDR2 SQIVND (reference sequence). V lost 6 bases and J lost 0, with 14 bases in between. The CDR3 DNA reads as TGTGCCAGTAGGAGTGAAGCAACCTTGAACACTGAAGCTTTCTTT. Its translation: CASRSEATLNTEAFF.

V gene TRBV3-1 (or the pseudogene TRBV3-2) combines with J gene TRBJ2-2; D is perhaps TRBD1 (5 bases). CDR1 LGHDT and CDR2 YNNKEL come from the germline V gene (reference sequence). Trimming cost V 7 bases and J 0 bases, with 9 bases left between them. This CDR3 spans 14 amino acids. CDR3 sequence reads: CASTQGPNTGELFF. The CDR3 coding sequence is TGTGCCAGCACTCAGGGCCCGAACACCGGGGAGCTGTTTTTT.

The chain recombines TRBV19 with TRBJ2-3, with TRBD2 identical over 10 bases. The CDR3 length is 14 residues. The trim removed 7 bases at V and 3 bases at J, leaving 4 bases unmatched. Germline V gene data show CDR1 as LNHDA and CDR2 as SQIVND (reference sequence). CDR3 amino acids: CASKASGSTDTQYF. The CDR3 DNA reads TGTGCCAGTAAGGCTAGCGGGAGTACAGATACGCAGTATTTT.

The chain is built from TRBV6-2 or TRBV6-3 and TRBJ2-1; tentatively, D is TRBD2 (6 bases). Per germline, CDR1 MNHEY and CDR2 SVGEGT. Trimming cost V 0 bases and J 2 bases, with 11 bases left between them. This CDR3 has 16 residues. CDR3 protein: CASSYSGGAAYNEQFF. CDR3 sequence (DNA): TGTGCCAGCAGTTACTCTGGAGGGGCCGCCTACAATGAGCAGTTCTTC.

The V call is TRBV30, the J call TRBJ1-6, with TRBD1 matching over 10 bases. Germline CDR1 GTSNPN, CDR2 SVGIG (reference sequence). Losses at the gene ends were 4 bases for V and 9 bases for J; bases not matched to a gene: 6. The CDR3 totals 14 residues. CDR3 sequence (DNA): TGTGCCTGGAAAGGGGACAGGGGTACTTCACCCCTCCACTTT. Protein sequence: CAWKGDRGTSPLHF.

CDR3 coding DNA: TGTGCCAGCAGCCCCCGCATAGGTAGCGGGAGCTCCTACAATGAGCAGTTCTTC. Its protein is CASSPRIGSGSSYNEQFF. The V call is TRBV13, the J call TRBJ2-1; 9 bases align to TRBD2. With 5 bases clipped from V and 0 bases from J, the junction kept 11 bases outside the gene matches. The CDR3 extends over 18 amino acids. Germline V CDR1 and CDR2: PRHDT, FYEKMQ (reference sequence).

The chain joins TRBV5-6 to TRBJ1-3; maybe TRBD1 (5 bases). Germline V CDR1 and CDR2: SGHDT, YYEEEE. V was shortened by 4 bases and J by 2 bases, with 13 bases between the two germline ends. The CDR3 is 15 residues long. The CDR3 bases are TGTGCCAGCAGCCCGACGGCAGGGACTGGAAACACCATATATTTT. It encodes CASSPTAGTGNTIYF.

The chain carries TRBV19 and TRBJ1-2; TRBD1 matches at 9 bases. Trimming at V came to 9 bases and at J to 5 bases, leaving 10 bases not matched to a gene. This CDR3 region has 14 residues. Germline loops: CDR1 LNHDA, CDR2 SQIVND (reference sequence). CDR3 nucleotide sequence: TGTGCCAGCACGTCGGACAGGGGTAGATATGGCTACACCTTC. Translating gives CASTSDRGRYGYTF.

This chain joins TRBV9 and TRBJ2-1; the match to TRBD2 covers 9 bases. V gave up 1 base and J gave up 9 bases; unmatched junction bases: 5. The germline V gene has CDR1 SGDLS and CDR2 YYNGEE. The CDR3 consists of 14 residues. The CDR3 sequence: CASSVPPAGGEQFF. Here the CDR3 DNA reads TGTGCCAGCAGCGTACCCCCAGCGGGAGGTGAGCAGTTCTTC.

The V gene is TRBV10-3, the J gene TRBJ2-5, with D tentatively TRBD2 (5 bases). The CDR3 has 13 residues. Trimming pared 6 bases from V and 5 bases from J, leaving 13 bases between. Germline lookup yields CDR1 ENHRY and CDR2 SYGVKD. The CDR3 here is CAIRASLFETQYF. The CDR3 DNA sequence: TGTGCCATCAGGGCTAGCCTGTTTGAGACCCAGTACTTC.

This clone was recorded only once. The chain is built from TRBV3-1 (or the pseudogene TRBV3-2) and TRBJ2-3; D might be TRBD1 (6 bases). CDR3 length: 14 amino acids. Deletions cut 4 bases from V and 4 bases from J, with 12 bases between. Germline loops: CDR1 LGHDT, CDR2 YNNKEL (reference sequence). The CDR3 DNA sequence: TGTGCCAGCAGCCCCCAGGGGATACCAGATACGCAGTATTTT. It yields the protein CASSPQGIPDTQYF.

The chain employs TRBV19 and TRBJ1-5; the D gene is possibly TRBD1 (6 bases). Germline V gene data show CDR1 as LNHDA and CDR2 as SQIVND (reference sequence). Trimming took off 3 bases at V and 2 bases at J, with 14 bases between the two ends. This CDR3 comprises 16 residues. In nucleotides, the CDR3 is TGTGCCAGTAGTATTAGGGTGGCAGGGGGCAATCAGCCCCAGCATTTT. Residues: CASSIRVAGGNQPQHF.

The V and J genes are TRBV7-9 and TRBJ2-1, with D possibly matching TRBD2 (6 bases). The CDR3 has 15 residues. Deletions cut 5 bases from V and 8 bases from J, with 19 bases between. Looked up from germline, CDR1 is SEHNR and CDR2 is FQNEAQ (reference sequence). This CDR3 reads CASSARDLGLYEQFF. The CDR3 bases are TGTGCCAGCAGCGCCCGGGACTTAGGGTTATATGAGCAGTTCTTC.

The V and J genes are TRBV7-3 and TRBJ2-1; 8 bases align to TRBD2. Germline CDR1 SGHTA, CDR2 FQGTGA. Trimming removed 4 bases from V and 9 bases from J; junction bases left unmatched: 14. CDR3 length: 16 residues. CDR3 region: CASSSALAGSGGEQFF. The CDR3 bases are TGTGCCAGCAGCTCCGCTTTAGCGGGGTCTGGGGGTGAGCAGTTCTTC.

This chain connects TRBV7-8 to TRBJ1-1; D gene uncertain. V lost 7 bases, J lost 1 base, and 22 bases lay in between. This CDR3 spans 17 amino acids. Germline V gene data show CDR1 as SGHVS and CDR2 as FQNEAQ. The CDR3: CASIPQLGRTPNTEAFF. As DNA, the CDR3 is TGTGCCAGCATCCCTCAACTGGGCCGTACACCGAACACTGAAGCTTTCTTT.

This clone was counted only a few times. The chain links TRBV6-2 or TRBV6-3 to TRBJ2-2; D is perhaps TRBD2 (5 bases). V was clipped by 6 bases and J by 5 bases, with 10 bases between them. This CDR3 contains 13 residues. The V gene's germline CDR1 is MNHEY and CDR2 SVGEGT. In nucleotides, the CDR3 is TGTGCCAGCAGCCCGAGGGATACCGGGGAGCTGTTTTTT. This sequence encodes CASSPRDTGELFF.

The rearrangement links TRBV30 to TRBJ2-3; 10 bases match TRBD2. CDR1 and CDR2 (germline): GTSNPN, SVGIG (reference sequence). V was pared by 4 bases and J by 3 bases, with 7 bases of the junction left unmatched. The CDR3 extends over 15 amino acids. The CDR3 DNA reads as TGTGCCTGGACTAGCGGGAGCCACCGGACAGATACGCAGTATTTT. This gives the protein CAWTSGSHRTDTQYF.

V is TRBV28 and J is TRBJ2-5, with 7 bases that match TRBD1. The CDR3 has 13 amino acids. The germline V gene has CDR1 MDHEN and CDR2 SYDVKM. The V and J ends lost 6 bases and 4 bases, in that order; junction bases with no gene match: 5. The CDR3 DNA is TGTGCCAGCAGGCTACAGGGGTCAGAGACCCAGTACTTC. Residues: CASRLQGSETQYF. Full variable domain (remainder filled in from reference TRBV28 and TRBJ2-5): DVKVTQSSRYLVKRTGEKVFLECVQDMDHENMFWYRQDPGLGLRLIYFSYDVKMKEKGDIPEGYSVSREKKERFSLILESASTNQTSMYLCASRLQGSETQYFGPGTRLLVL.

The chain recombines TRBV24-1 with TRBJ2-5; D gene ambiguous. Germline CDR1 and CDR2: KGHDR and SFDVKD. V was shortened by 4 bases and J by 4 bases, with 6 bases between the two germline ends. This CDR3 has 12 residues. The CDR3 coding sequence is TGTGCCACCAGTGAGTCCTCAGAGACCCAGTACTTC. It encodes CATSESSETQYF.

V is TRBV10-3 and J is TRBJ2-7; D not resolved. Germline V gives CDR1 ENHRY, CDR2 SYGVKD. V dropped 5 bases and J dropped 6 bases, with 8 bases sitting between them. CDR3 length: 11 residues. The CDR3 is CAISSQAEQYF. Written as DNA, the CDR3 is TGTGCCATCAGTTCCCAAGCCGAGCAGTACTTC.

The gene calls are TRBV7-9 and TRBJ1-2; the D gene is possibly TRBD1 (6 bases). Germline CDR1 reads SEHNR; CDR2 reads FQNEAQ (reference sequence). Trimming stripped 1 base from V and 7 bases from J, with 13 bases between. This CDR3 comprises 14 residues. The CDR3 is CASSLGPRRGGYTF. CDR3 in DNA: TGTGCCAGCAGCTTAGGACCCCGCAGGGGTGGCTACACCTTC.

The chain is built from TRBV23-1 and TRBJ2-7; D gene unclear. TRBV23-1 is designated an ORF whose function remains uncertain. CDR3 length: 16 residues. V dropped 0 bases and J dropped 1 base, with 13 bases sitting between them. The CDR3 coding sequence is TGCGCCAGCAGTCAATCTGTGCGCGCTCTATCCTACGAGCAGTACGTC. The encoded protein is CASSQSVRALSYEQYV.

The chain combines TRBV4-3 with TRBJ1-2; a weak D match, TRBD1 (5 bases). CDR3 size: 12 residues. The V gene's germline CDR1 is LGHNA and CDR2 YSLEER. V was shortened by 1 base and J by 9 bases, with 9 bases between the two germline ends. The DNA of the CDR3 is TGCGCCAGCAGCCAAGGGGGCTTCAGCTACACCTTC. This codes for CASSQGGFSYTF.